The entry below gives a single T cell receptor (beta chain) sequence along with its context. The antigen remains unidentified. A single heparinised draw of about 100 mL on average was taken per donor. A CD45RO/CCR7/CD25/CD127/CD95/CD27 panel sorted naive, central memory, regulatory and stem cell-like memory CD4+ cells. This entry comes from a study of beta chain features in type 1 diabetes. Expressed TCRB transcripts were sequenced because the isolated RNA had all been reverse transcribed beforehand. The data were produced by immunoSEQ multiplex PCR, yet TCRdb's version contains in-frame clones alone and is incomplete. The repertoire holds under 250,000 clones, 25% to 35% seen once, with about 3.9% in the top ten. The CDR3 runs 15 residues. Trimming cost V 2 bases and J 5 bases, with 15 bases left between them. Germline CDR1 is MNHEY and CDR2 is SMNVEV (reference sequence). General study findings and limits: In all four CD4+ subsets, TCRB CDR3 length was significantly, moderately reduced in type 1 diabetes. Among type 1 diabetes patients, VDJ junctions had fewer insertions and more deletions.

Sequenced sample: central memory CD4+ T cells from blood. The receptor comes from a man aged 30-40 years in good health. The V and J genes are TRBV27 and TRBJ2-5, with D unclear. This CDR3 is CASSLRLSFGETQYF. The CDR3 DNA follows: TGTGCCAGCAGTTTACGGCTTAGCTTCGGGGAGACCCAGTACTTC.